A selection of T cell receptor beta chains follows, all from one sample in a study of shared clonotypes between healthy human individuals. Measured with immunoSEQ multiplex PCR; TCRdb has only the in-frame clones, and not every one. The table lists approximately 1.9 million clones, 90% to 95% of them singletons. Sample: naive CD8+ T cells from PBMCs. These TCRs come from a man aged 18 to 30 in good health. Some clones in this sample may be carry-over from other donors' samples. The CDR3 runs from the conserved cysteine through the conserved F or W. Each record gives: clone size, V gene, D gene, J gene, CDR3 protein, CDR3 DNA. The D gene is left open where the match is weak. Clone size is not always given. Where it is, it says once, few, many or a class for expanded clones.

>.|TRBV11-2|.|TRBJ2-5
CASSLTPWETQYF
TGTGCCAGCAGCTTGACTCCCTGGGAGACCCAGTACTTC
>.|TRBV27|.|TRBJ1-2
CASSLIGYTNYGYTF
TGTGCCAGCAGTTTAATCGGTTACACTAACTATGGCTACACCTTC
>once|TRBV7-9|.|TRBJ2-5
CASSALQGTQYF
TGTGCCAGCAGCGCACTACAGGGTACCCAGTACTTC
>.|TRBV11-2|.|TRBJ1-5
CASSLGTGNQPQHF
TGTGCCAGCAGCTTAGGCACGGGCAATCAGCCCCAGCATTTT
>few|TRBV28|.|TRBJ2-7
CASSRGYEQYF
TGTGCCAGCAGTAGAGGCTACGAGCAGTACTTC
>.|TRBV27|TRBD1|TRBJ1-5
CASSLSGTGSNQPQHF
TGTGCCAGCAGTTTATCAGGGACAGGGAGCAATCAGCCCCAGCATTTT
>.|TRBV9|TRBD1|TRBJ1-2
CASSPSYRDSSGYTF
TGTGCCAGCAGCCCCTCTTACCGGGACAGCTCTGGCTACACCTTC
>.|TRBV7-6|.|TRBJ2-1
CASSSSFRDEQFF
TGTGCCAGCAGCTCGAGTTTTAGGGATGAGCAGTTCTTC
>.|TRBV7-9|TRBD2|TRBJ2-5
CASSPPEPGGTQYF
TGTGCCAGCAGCCCTCCGGAACCGGGGGGGACCCAGTACTTC
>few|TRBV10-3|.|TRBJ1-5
CAISKSIMNQPQHF
TGTGCCATCAGTAAGAGTATCATGAATCAGCCCCAGCATTTT
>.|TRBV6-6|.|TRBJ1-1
CATTDRNTEAFF
TGTGCCACCACGGACAGAAACACTGAAGCTTTCTTT
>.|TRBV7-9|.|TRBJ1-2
CASSFTGTSYGYTF
TGTGCCAGCAGCTTTACCGGGACAAGCTATGGCTACACCTTC
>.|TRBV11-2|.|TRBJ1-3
CASSLGQGSGNTIYF
TGTGCCAGCAGCTTAGGGCAGGGAAGTGGAAACACCATATATTTT
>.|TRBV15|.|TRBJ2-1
CATSRDWGLGNEQFF
TGTGCCACCAGCAGAGATTGGGGTCTAGGCAATGAGCAGTTCTTC
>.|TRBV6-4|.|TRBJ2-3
CASSDGKASTDTQYF
TGTGCCAGCAGTGACGGCAAAGCTAGCACAGATACGCAGTATTTT
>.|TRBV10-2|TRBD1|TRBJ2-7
CASSGTGSSYEQYF
TGCGCCAGCAGTGGGACAGGCTCCTCCTACGAGCAGTACTTC
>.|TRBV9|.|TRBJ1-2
CASSHGANYGYTF
TGTGCCAGCAGCCACGGGGCTAACTATGGCTACACCTTC
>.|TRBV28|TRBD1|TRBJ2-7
CASSIRTGRSYEQYF
TGTGCCAGCAGTATCCGGACAGGGAGGTCCTACGAGCAGTACTTC
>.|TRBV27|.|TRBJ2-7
CASSLLNREVYF
TGTGCCAGCAGTTTACTTAACAGGGAGGTCTACTTC
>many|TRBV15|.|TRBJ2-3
CATSTGPGRTDTQYF
TGTGCCACCAGCACCGGGCCAGGGAGAACAGATACGCAGTATTTT
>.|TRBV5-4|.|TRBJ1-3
CASSFQGEGNTIYF
TGTGCCAGCAGCTTCCAGGGAGAAGGAAACACCATATATTTT
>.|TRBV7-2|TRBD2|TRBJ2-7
CASSFAGVAYEQYF
TGTGCCAGCAGCTTTGCGGGAGTCGCCTACGAGCAGTACTTC
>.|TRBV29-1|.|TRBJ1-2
CSVIANYGYTF
TGCAGCGTGATAGCTAACTATGGCTACACCTTC
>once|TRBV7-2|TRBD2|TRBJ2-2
CASSLGSVLAGNTGELFF
TGTGCCAGCAGCTTAGGGTCCGTACTAGCGGGAAACACCGGGGAGCTGTTTTTT
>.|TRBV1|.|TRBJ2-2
CTSSRIFGHSIGGLGELFF
TGCACCAGCAGCCGCATATTCGGCCACTCTATCGGCGGCCTCGGGGAGCTGTTTTTT
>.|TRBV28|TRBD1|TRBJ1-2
CASSLLSGGQGYTF
TGTGCCAGCAGTTTACTCTCAGGGGGCCAGGGCTACACCTTC
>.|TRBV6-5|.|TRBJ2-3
CARYQETTSTDTQYF
TGTGCCAGATACCAAGAGACCACTAGCACAGATACGCAGTATTTT
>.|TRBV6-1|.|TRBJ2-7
CASSPTGPSSYEQYF
TGTGCCAGCAGTCCAACAGGCCCTAGCTCCTACGAGCAGTACTTC
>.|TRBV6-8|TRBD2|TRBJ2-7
CASAGGSPYF
TGTGCCAGCGCGGGAGGGTCCCCTTACTTC
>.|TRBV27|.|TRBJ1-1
CASSLLGEQTEAFF
TGTGCCAGCAGTTTATTAGGCGAACAGACTGAAGCTTTCTTT
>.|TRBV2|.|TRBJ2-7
CASSEVTSTYEQYF
TGTGCCAGCAGTGAGGTGACTTCCACCTACGAGCAGTACTTC
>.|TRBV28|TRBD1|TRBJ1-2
CASTPGQGRPNYGYTF
TGTGCCAGCACCCCCGGACAGGGTAGACCTAACTATGGCTACACCTTC
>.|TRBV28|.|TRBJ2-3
CASSFGGGGTDTQYF
TGTGCCAGCAGTTTTGGCGGAGGCGGCACAGATACGCAGTATTTT
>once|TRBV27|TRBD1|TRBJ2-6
CASSPRDGTASGANVLTF
TGTGCCAGCAGTCCCCGGGACGGGACAGCCTCTGGGGCCAACGTCCTGACTTTC
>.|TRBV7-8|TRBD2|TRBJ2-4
CASSFSASGRNIQYF
TGTGCCAGCAGCTTTTCTGCTAGCGGGAGAAACATTCAGTACTTC
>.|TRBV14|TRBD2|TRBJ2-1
CASSQGILAGGVSYNEQFF
TGTGCCAGCAGCCAAGGGATACTAGCGGGAGGTGTTTCCTACAATGAGCAGTTCTTC
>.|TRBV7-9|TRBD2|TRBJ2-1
CASSLERDSYNEQFF
TGTGCCAGCAGCTTAGAGCGGGATTCCTACAATGAGCAGTTCTTC
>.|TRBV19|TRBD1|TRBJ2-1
CASSFRDRGYNEQFF
TGTGCCAGTAGTTTCCGGGACAGGGGCTACAATGAGCAGTTCTTC